This T cell receptor beta chain is from a study of neurological immune-mediated disorders. This clonotype was counted many times. By 5'RACE with 10-nucleotide random UMIs, the cDNA was made. Every sequencing run generated in excess of 170 million TCR-beta sequences. These sequences covered 15-18 subjects. TCRdb itself ran the 5' RACE reads through MiXCR, one entry per CDR3 protein. The table shows about 95,000 distinct CDR3 sequences, with roughly 3.5% occurring only once. Per the germline V gene, CDR1 is DFQATT and CDR2 is SNEGSKA (reference sequence). This CDR3 has 14 amino acids. The V gene lost 3 bases and the J gene lost 8 bases, with 14 bases spanning the gap.

The rearrangement uses TRBV20-1 and TRBJ1-6; D gene uncertain. The source material was PBMCs. The source of this sequence is a woman aged 18-29 years with multiple sclerosis. CDR3 sequence (DNA): TGCAGTGCTAGTGTCGGGGTTACCGATTCACCCCTCCACTTT. It yields the protein CSASVGVTDSPLHF.